These 27 T cell receptor beta chains came from one sample sequenced in a study of blood T cells in healthy people across ages (dated by TCRdb to the mid-2010s). Library construction relied on 5' RACE. Sequencing took place on an Illumina HiSeq 2500. A second PCR of roughly 6 to 11 cycles was run with a J-beta primer mix and a sample-barcoded 5' primer. The public reads were reanalyzed by TCRdb: fastp trimming at Q25, MiXCR alignment, in-frame beta chains only. Records with the same CDR3 protein are collapsed into one entry carrying the most frequent genes and DNA. The sample table contains approximately 780,000 distinct CDR3 sequences; only one count was recorded for around a quarter of them. The top ten clones comprise about 3% of the sample. This sample also appeared in a second study, on T cells of mothers and their children.

The specimen was blood. All receptors come from a boy aged 5-17 years in good health.

The chain couples TRBV29-1 to TRBJ2-7; D possibly uses TRBD1 or TRBD2 (5 bases each). The V end was cut by 4 bases, the J end by 2 bases, with 18 bases between. The CDR3 runs to 15 residues. Germline V CDR1 and CDR2: SQVTM, ANQGSEA. The CDR3 protein is CSVVTTGTETYEQYF. Here the CDR3 DNA reads TGCAGCGTTGTCACCACCGGGACGGAGACCTACGAGCAGTACTTC.

This clonotype was seen a few times. The V and J genes are TRBV25-1 and TRBJ2-5, with D perhaps TRBD1 or TRBD2 (5 bases each). The germline V gene encodes CDR1 MGHDK and CDR2 SYGVNS. The CDR3 is made up of 11 amino acids. Trimming took 6 bases from V and 12 from J, leaving 14 bases between them. In DNA form, the CDR3 reads TGTGCCAGCAGGACGGGGCTGATAGAGTACTTC. This encodes CASRTGLIEYF.

The genes are TRBV12-3 or TRBV12-4 and TRBJ1-1; possibly TRBD1 for D (5 bases). Between the trimmed V and J ends, which lost 5 bases and 3 bases, there was a span of 10 bases. The CDR3 extends over 13 amino acids. In nucleotides, the CDR3 is TGTGCCAGCAGTCCCAGGGAAGACACTGAAGCTTTCTTT. Its protein is CASSPREDTEAFF.

The chain has TRBV7-9 and TRBJ1-2; TRBD1 matches 8 bases. Germline CDR1 and CDR2: SEHNR and FQNEAQ (reference sequence). The CDR3 runs 15 residues. The J segment lost 9 bases and the V segment lost 1 base, leaving 10 bases of the junction unmatched. This chain's CDR3 is CASSLVTGGKRSYTF. CDR3 in DNA: TGTGCCAGCAGCTTAGTCACAGGGGGGAAAAGAAGCTACACCTTC.

The CDR3 reads CASSLEASGNTDTQYF. CDR3 DNA sequence: TGTGCCAGCAGCTTAGAGGCTAGCGGGAACACAGATACGCAGTATTTT. The chain joins TRBV7-2 to TRBJ2-3; 9 bases line up with TRBD2. J lost 2 bases, V lost 1 base, and 4 bases had no gene match. Germline loops: CDR1 SGHTA, CDR2 FQGNSA. The CDR3 extends over 16 amino acids. The full variable domain, completed using reference TRBV7-2 and TRBJ2-3, is GAGVSQSPSNKVTEKGKDVELRCDPISGHTALYWYRQSLGQGLEFLIYFQGNSAPDKSGLPSDRFSAERTGGSVSTLTIQRTQQEDSAVYLCASSLEASGNTDTQYFGPGTRLTVL.

V gene TRBV30 combines with J gene TRBJ2-1; D is uncertain. V was clipped by 3 bases and J by 0 bases, with 15 bases between them. Germline-derived CDR1 and CDR2 are GTSNPN and SVGIG (reference sequence). This CDR3 has 16 residues. The CDR3 here is CAWSRTLVSSYNEQFF. The CDR3 nucleotides are TGTGCCTGGAGCCGGACCCTCGTCAGCTCCTACAATGAGCAGTTCTTC.

This chain uses TRBV5-1 with TRBJ1-1; no definite D call. The CDR3 runs to 16 residues. The germline V gene encodes CDR1 SGHRS and CDR2 YFSETQ. V gave up 1 base and J gave up 0 bases, with 13 bases separating them. CDR3 sequence reads: CASSLISTSMNTEAFF. CDR3 nucleotide sequence: TGCGCCAGCAGCTTGATTTCGACATCTATGAACACTGAAGCTTTCTTT.

The rearrangement links TRBV28 to TRBJ1-4; a weak D match, TRBD1 (5 bases). V was shortened by 5 bases and J by 10 bases, with 17 bases between the two germline ends. The V gene's germline CDR1 is MDHEN and CDR2 SYDVKM. The CDR3 spans 14 residues. This CDR3 reads CASSPWVLGGKLFF. The CDR3 region has the DNA TGTGCCAGCAGTCCCTGGGTCCTCGGGGGAAAACTGTTTTTT.

Only a few counts were recorded for this clonotype. The V call is TRBV20-1, the J call TRBJ2-6; D unresolved. Looked up from germline, CDR1 is DFQATT and CDR2 is SNEGSKA (reference sequence). V was pared by 6 bases and J by 0 bases, with 6 bases between. The length of the CDR3 is 13 residues. Here the CDR3 reads CSAKGSGANVLTF. As DNA, the CDR3 is TGCAGTGCCAAGGGCTCTGGGGCCAACGTCCTGACTTTC.

The CDR3 loop is CASSGRTGSHEQYF. The CDR3 DNA is TGCGCCAGCAGCGGAAGGACAGGGAGCCACGAGCAGTACTTC. The chain employs TRBV5-1 and TRBJ2-7; 8 bases are shared with TRBD1. The CDR3 sequence is 14 residues long. Germline trimming cut 4 bases from V and 5 bases from J; bases unmatched to any gene: 8. CDR1 is SGHRS, CDR2 YFSETQ, per germline.

Of note for this clonotype: One end of the junction does not line up with germline, which may come from a read error. CDR3 residues: CASSPGTGFHEQYF. In DNA form, the CDR3 reads TGCGCCAGCAGCCCCGGGACAGGTTTTCACGAGCAGTACTTC. The genes are TRBV18 and TRBJ2-7; 8 bases are shared with TRBD1. The V gene's germline CDR1 is KGHSH and CDR2 LQKENI. The CDR3 loop spans 14 amino acids.

This clonotype was detected a few times. The chain uses TRBV7-6 and TRBJ2-5; 12 nucleotides match TRBD2. V gave up 0 bases and J gave up 0 bases; unmatched junction bases: 11. The CDR3 consists of 20 residues. In germline, CDR1 is SGHVS, CDR2 FNYEAQ. The CDR3 spells CASSLAGLAGSDWYQETQYF. As DNA, the CDR3 is TGTGCCAGCAGCTTAGCAGGACTAGCGGGGTCGGATTGGTACCAAGAGACCCAGTACTTC.

This clonotype was found a few times. The DNA of the CDR3 is TGCAGCGCCGCGGTTAATGAAAAACTGTTTTTT. This encodes CSAAVNEKLFF. This rearrangement joins TRBV29-1 to TRBJ1-4; D not resolved. Germline V gene lookup returns CDR1 SQVTM and CDR2 ANQGSEA. Trimming cost V 7 bases and J 4 bases, with 7 bases left between them. The CDR3 is made up of 11 amino acids.

This chain joins TRBV6-6 and TRBJ1-3; 8 nucleotides line up with TRBD1. There are 13 residues in the CDR3. Germline CDR1 and CDR2: MNHNY and SVGAGI (reference sequence). V lost 6 bases, J lost 9 bases, and 7 bases stayed unmatched. The CDR3 spells CASSWTGSLTIYF. The CDR3 coding sequence is TGTGCCAGCAGCTGGACAGGGTCCCTCACCATATATTTT.

This chain joins TRBV6-2 or TRBV6-3 and TRBJ2-5, with 11 nucleotides matching TRBD2. The germline V gene has CDR1 MNHEY and CDR2 SVGEGT. This CDR3 contains 17 residues. V dropped 4 bases and J dropped 2; count of bases not matched to a gene: 9. Here the CDR3 reads CASSFSLTSGGQETQYF. As DNA, the CDR3 is TGTGCCAGCAGTTTCAGCCTAACTAGCGGGGGACAAGAGACCCAGTACTTC.

The rearrangement uses TRBV6-1 and TRBJ2-5; tentatively, D is TRBD1 (6 bases). Matching the DNA end better, TRBJ2-7 makes the J call doubtful. The CDR3 spans 15 residues. Germline CDR1 MNHNS, CDR2 SASEGT. The CDR3 DNA reads as TGTGCCAGCAGTGAAGCGCTTGGACAGACCTACGAGCAGTACTTC. The encoded protein is CASSEALGQTYEQYF.

The genes are TRBV30 and TRBJ2-5; D is unclear. Per the germline V gene, CDR1 is GTSNPN and CDR2 is SVGIG (reference sequence). Trimming removed 0 bases at V and 5 bases at J, with 7 bases between. The CDR3 contains 12 residues. This CDR3 is CAWSVGKETQYF. CDR3 in DNA: TGTGCCTGGAGTGTGGGAAAGGAGACCCAGTACTTC.

The chain is built from TRBV7-2 and TRBJ2-1; 14 bases map to TRBD2. Germline CDR1 is SGHTA and CDR2 is FQGNSA. The CDR3 covers 18 residues. V lost 1 base and J lost 0; bases outside the gene matches: 2. CDR3 in DNA: TGTGCCAGCAGCTTAGTTGGGACTAGCGGGAGCTCCTACAATGAGCAGTTCTTC. Residues: CASSLVGTSGSSYNEQFF.

This chain links TRBV7-9 with TRBJ1-5; D gene unclear. This CDR3 comprises 12 residues. Germline loops: CDR1 SEHNR, CDR2 FQNEAQ (reference sequence). Trimming shortened V by 4 bases and J by 6 bases, and 7 bases separated the two germline ends. The CDR3 DNA is TGTGCCAGCAGCTCGAAAGGTCAGCCCCAGCATTTT. Its translation is CASSSKGQPQHF.

The V gene is TRBV5-1, the J gene TRBJ2-4; D is tentatively TRBD1 or TRBD2 (5 bases each). There are 15 residues in the CDR3. V lost 5 bases, J lost 1 base, and 13 bases lay in between. CDR1 and CDR2 (germline): SGHRS, YFSETQ. CDR3 DNA: TGCGCCAGCAGGACCGGGACGGACGCCAAAAACATTCAGTACTTC. Protein product: CASRTGTDAKNIQYF.

The chain carries TRBV29-1 and TRBJ1-2; 9 bases map to TRBD1. Trimming removed 4 bases from V and 8 bases from J; junction bases left unmatched: 5. Germline-derived CDR1 and CDR2 are SQVTM and ANQGSEA. This CDR3 comprises 12 residues. This CDR3 reads CSVAQGAGGYTF. The CDR3 DNA is TGCAGCGTTGCACAGGGGGCAGGCGGCTACACCTTC.

The V gene is TRBV12-3 or TRBV12-4, the J gene TRBJ1-2, with D unclear. The ends were cut back, 6 bases at V and 7 bases at J, with 15 bases in the middle. The CDR3 consists of 13 residues. The CDR3: CASRLASTRGYTF. The CDR3 nucleotides are TGTGCCAGCAGATTGGCCTCGACACGTGGCTACACCTTC.

V is TRBV6-5 and J is TRBJ2-3; tentative D call: TRBD2 (6 bases). The CDR3 runs 14 residues. Germline V gives CDR1 MNHEY, CDR2 SVGAGI. Trimming took 7 bases from V and 4 from J, leaving 15 bases between them. CDR3 in amino acids: CASNRGRASDTQYF. In DNA, the CDR3 is TGTGCCAGCAACCGGGGGAGAGCTTCAGATACGCAGTATTTT.

This clonotype turned up a few times. The chain carries TRBV4-1 and TRBJ2-7; TRBD2 matches at 7 bases. This CDR3 has 16 residues. Trimming took 3 bases from V and 5 from J; bases not matched to a gene: 13. The V gene's germline CDR1 is MGHRA and CDR2 YSYEKL. CDR3 coding DNA: TGCGCCAGCAGCCATCACCGGGACTACCCTTCCCACGAGCAGTACTTC. It translates to CASSHHRDYPSHEQYF.

This chain connects TRBV15 to TRBJ2-1; a weak D match, TRBD2 (6 bases). The V gene lost 0 bases and the J gene lost 3 bases, with 9 bases spanning the gap. The CDR3 loop spans 15 amino acids. Germline-derived CDR1 and CDR2 are LNHNV and YYDKDF (reference sequence). The chain's CDR3 is CATSREGGNYNEQFF. CDR3 nucleotide sequence: TGTGCCACCAGCAGAGAAGGCGGGAACTACAATGAGCAGTTCTTC.

In its sample, this clonotype was seen a few times. This rearrangement joins TRBV7-2 to TRBJ2-1; D is perhaps TRBD1 (7 bases). In germline, CDR1 is SGHTA, CDR2 FQGNSA. Trimming took 5 bases from V and 4 from J, leaving 24 bases between them. This CDR3 contains 18 residues. CDR3 protein: CASSRRGADRSSYNEQFF. The CDR3 DNA is TGTGCCAGCAGCCGTAGGGGGGCGGACAGGTCTTCTTACAATGAGCAGTTCTTC.

This chain joins TRBV7-8 and TRBJ1-5; 11 nucleotides line up with TRBD1. There are 16 residues in the CDR3. CDR1 is SGHVS and CDR2 is FQNEAQ in the germline V gene. V was clipped by 3 bases and J by 6 bases; unmatched bases: 7. The CDR3 DNA follows: TGTGCCAGCAGCTTGTTCGGGACAGGGGGTTTTCAGCCCCAGCATTTT. Translated, it gives CASSLFGTGGFQPQHF.